Each of the 22 T cell receptor beta chains below was sequenced from the same sample in a study of neoadjuvant anti-PD-1 for oral cavity cancer. Using immunoSEQ multiplex PCR, the repertoire was profiled, and TCRdb retains in-frame clones only, with some absent. The data contain tens of thousands of clones, approximately 82% of them singletons. This specimen consisted of PBMCs, obtained before nivolumab (anti-PD-1) treatment. These receptors all come from a person aged 35-79 years with oral cavity squamous cell carcinoma.

This clone was counted a single time. The J gene is TRBJ2-1, the V gene TRBV4-2, with 13 positions matching TRBD2. The CDR3 extends over 16 amino acids. The germline V gene has CDR1 LGHNA and CDR2 YNFKEQ. Trimming took 5 bases from V and 8 from J; bases not matched to a gene: 9. The CDR3 bases are TGTGCCAGCAGCGGTACTAGCGGGAGGGCGGTCCATGAGCAGTTCTTC. It encodes CASSGTSGRAVHEQFF.

The chain is built from TRBV9 and TRBJ1-1, with D perhaps matching TRBD1 (6 bases). CDR3 length: 15 amino acids. Trimming removed 0 bases at V and 1 base at J, with 10 bases between. Germline-derived CDR1 and CDR2 are SGDLS and YYNGEE. Here the CDR3 reads CASSVEQGGNTEAFF. CDR3 DNA: TGTGCCAGCAGCGTAGAACAGGGTGGGAACACTGAAGCTTTCTTT.

The chain has TRBV7-6 and TRBJ2-3, with a tentative D call TRBD2 (5 bases). This CDR3 region has 13 residues. Germline assignment: CDR1 SGHVS and CDR2 FNYEAQ. V lost 4 bases, J lost 10 bases, and 15 bases lay in between. The CDR3 DNA reads TGTGCCAGCAGCTCCTACCGGACTCCGGCGCAGTATTTT. Its translation: CASSSYRTPAQYF.

The rearrangement uses TRBV4-1 and TRBJ2-7; 9 bases line up with TRBD1. This CDR3 has 16 amino acids. J lost 6 bases, V lost 1 base, and 10 bases had no gene match. Germline CDR1 MGHRA, CDR2 YSYEKL. The CDR3 nucleotides are TGCGCCAGCAGCCAAGCCCCTTACAGGGGGCCTGTCGAGCAGTACTTC. It encodes CASSQAPYRGPVEQYF.

This clone was detected only a few times. V gene TRBV10-1 combines with J gene TRBJ1-2; 10 bases are a match to TRBD1. V lost 1 base and J lost 7; bases outside the gene matches: 18. The CDR3 consists of 19 residues. CDR1 and CDR2 from the germline V gene are WNHNN and SYGVQD (reference sequence). CDR3: CASSELPRQGALLGSGYTF. CDR3 DNA: TGCGCCAGCAGTGAGTTACCCCGACAGGGGGCCCTGCTAGGCTCTGGCTACACCTTC.

This clone was recorded only once. The gene calls are TRBV4-1 and TRBJ1-5, with 7 bases that match TRBD1. Per germline, CDR1 MGHRA and CDR2 YSYEKL. The CDR3 sequence is 16 residues long. Trimming cost V 1 base and J 7 bases; bases outside gene matches: 10. CDR3 residues: CASSQAGTALGQPQHF. The CDR3 DNA is TGCGCCAGCAGCCAAGCCGGGACAGCCCTCGGGCAGCCCCAGCATTTT.

This chain joins TRBV18 and TRBJ2-6, with a weak D call TRBD2 (6 bases). CDR1 and CDR2 from the germline V gene are KGHSH and LQKENI. V lost 0 bases, J lost 1 base, and 7 bases lay in between. The length of the CDR3 is 16 residues. CDR3 DNA: TGTGCCAGCTCACCACCGAGCGGGTCTGGGGCCAACGTCCTGACTTTC. It translates to CASSPPSGSGANVLTF.

This chain uses TRBV5-5 with TRBJ2-2; the D gene could be TRBD1 or TRBD2 (5 bases each). The CDR3 contains 16 residues. The V gene's germline CDR1 is SGHKS and CDR2 YYEKEE (reference sequence). Trimming cost V 4 bases and J 9 bases, with 22 bases left between them. The CDR3 sequence is CASSPRLGALGRELFF. The CDR3 bases are TGTGCCAGCAGCCCGCGACTCGGGGCATTGGGCAGGGAGCTGTTTTTT.

This chain connects TRBV6-4 to TRBJ2-1; 14 nucleotides line up with TRBD2. After removal of 5 bases from V and 7 bases from J, the junction contained 4 bases not matched to a gene. Germline V lookup: CDR1 MRHNA, CDR2 SNTAGT. The CDR3 covers 15 residues. The CDR3 coding sequence is TGTGCCAGCAGTCTGGGACTAGCGGGAGTTAATGAGCAGTTCTTC. The encoded protein is CASSLGLAGVNEQFF.

CDR3 coding DNA: TGCGCCAGCAGCCAGTCCCGGGACAGGGCCAGCTTCTACGAGCAGTACTTC. It specifies CASSQSRDRASFYEQYF. The genes are TRBV5-1 and TRBJ2-7; 9 bases are shared with TRBD1. Germline V gives CDR1 SGHRS, CDR2 YFSETQ. The CDR3 runs 17 residues. The J segment lost 3 bases and the V segment lost 4 bases, leaving 14 bases of the junction unmatched.

The chain has TRBV6-5 and TRBJ2-7; the D gene could be TRBD1 or TRBD2 (5 bases each). This CDR3 spans 15 amino acids. V was trimmed by 1 base and J by 2 bases, leaving 12 bases between them. The V gene's germline CDR1 is MNHEY and CDR2 SVGAGI. CDR3: CASSYFARGAYEQYF. The CDR3 region has the DNA TGTGCCAGCAGTTACTTCGCCCGAGGGGCCTACGAGCAGTACTTC.

The rearrangement joins TRBV28 to TRBJ1-5, with D unresolved. The ends were cut back, 1 base at V and 7 bases at J, with 11 bases in the middle. The germline CDR1 and CDR2 sequences are MDHEN and SYDVKM. The CDR3 is made up of 14 amino acids. CDR3 residues: CASSLSPVRQPQHF. CDR3 DNA sequence: TGTGCCAGCAGTTTATCCCCAGTACGGCAGCCCCAGCATTTT.

The rearrangement uses TRBV5-1 and TRBJ2-3; 10 nucleotides align to TRBD2. This CDR3 contains 16 residues. Germline V lookup: CDR1 SGHRS, CDR2 YFSETQ. The V segment lost 2 bases and the J segment 2 bases; nucleotides outside the gene matches: 5. In DNA form, the CDR3 reads TGCGCCAGCAGCTTCTCTAGCGGGGGACACACAGATACGCAGTATTTT. This gives the protein CASSFSSGGHTDTQYF.

This clone appeared a single time. The rearrangement links TRBV13 to TRBJ1-2; the D gene is possibly TRBD1 (5 bases). Germline V gene lookup returns CDR1 PRHDT and CDR2 FYEKMQ (reference sequence). V lost 6 bases, J lost 7 bases, and 18 bases lay in between. This CDR3 contains 14 residues. The CDR3 DNA reads TGTGCCAGCAGATTGGGACTGAGACGGTCTGGCTACACCTTC. This sequence encodes CASRLGLRRSGYTF.

This clone was picked up one time. The chain has TRBV5-1 and TRBJ2-3; D perhaps matches TRBD1 (5 bases). The CDR3 contains 14 residues. Germline-derived CDR1 and CDR2 are SGHRS and YFSETQ. V lost 3 bases and J 0 bases, leaving 8 bases between the germline ends. CDR3 in DNA: TGCGCCAGCAGCTCAAGACAGAGCACAGATACGCAGTATTTT. Translated, it gives CASSSRQSTDTQYF.

V and J are TRBV2 and TRBJ1-3, with no clear D. CDR3 length: 14 residues. Per the germline V gene, CDR1 is SNHLY and CDR2 is FYNNEI. V was shortened by 3 bases and J by 0 bases, with 6 bases between the two germline ends. The CDR3 reads CASSEDISGNTIYF. The CDR3 DNA reads TGTGCCAGCAGTGAGGATATCTCTGGAAACACCATATATTTT.

This chain joins TRBV10-1 and TRBJ2-3; D unresolved. Germline V gene data show CDR1 as WNHNN and CDR2 as SYGVQD (reference sequence). V shed 5 bases and J shed 7 bases, with 13 bases lying between them. CDR3 length: 13 amino acids. The CDR3 coding sequence is TGCGCCAGCAGTCCAGCCGGCTCCTATACGCAGTATTTT. This sequence encodes CASSPAGSYTQYF.

V and J are TRBV27 and TRBJ2-3; 13 bases agree with TRBD2. The germline gives CDR1 MNHEY, CDR2 SMNVEV (reference sequence). The V segment lost 5 bases and the J segment 0 bases; nucleotides outside the gene matches: 14. The CDR3 runs 20 residues. In DNA form, the CDR3 reads TGTGCCAGCAGTCCGTGGGAGGGACTAGCGGGGCTAACTAGCACAGATACGCAGTATTTT. It specifies CASSPWEGLAGLTSTDTQYF.

Only a few counts were recorded for this clone. V is TRBV4-1 and J is TRBJ2-7; D is uncertain. Trimming cost V 1 base and J 2 bases, with 9 bases left between them. The germline V gene encodes CDR1 MGHRA and CDR2 YSYEKL. CDR3 size: 14 residues. CDR3 sequence reads: CASSQVGAPYEQYF. In DNA, the CDR3 is TGCGCCAGCAGCCAAGTAGGAGCTCCCTACGAGCAGTACTTC.

This chain connects TRBV5-4 to TRBJ1-1, with a weak D call TRBD1 (6 bases). The germline CDR1 and CDR2 sequences are SGHNT and YYREEE (reference sequence). The CDR3 has 14 amino acids. V lost 4 bases, J lost 5 bases, and 15 bases lay in between. Here the CDR3 reads CASSPGGGRTEAFF. DNA for the CDR3: TGTGCCAGCAGCCCCGGGGGGGGGCGAACTGAAGCTTTCTTT.

The CDR3 loop is CASSARDARYQETQYF. The CDR3, as DNA: TGTGCCAGCAGTGCCAGGGACGCGAGGTACCAAGAGACCCAGTACTTC. The J gene is TRBJ2-5, the V gene TRBV27; D tentatively reads TRBD1 or TRBD2 (5 bases each). The V gene lost 5 bases and the J gene lost 0 bases, with 16 bases spanning the gap. This CDR3 region has 16 residues. Germline-derived CDR1 and CDR2 are MNHEY and SMNVEV (reference sequence).

The chain combines TRBV20-1 with TRBJ2-7; TRBD2 might be the D (6 bases). The CDR3 sequence is 11 residues long. Trimming pared 5 bases from V and 4 bases from J, leaving 9 bases between. Germline V gives CDR1 DFQATT, CDR2 SNEGSKA (reference sequence). The CDR3 loop is CSAGAGYEQYF. The CDR3 nucleotides read TGCAGTGCTGGTGCGGGATACGAGCAGTACTTC.